This TCR beta chain was documented in a study of cytomegalovirus exposure and HLA in healthy donors. Looking at the study overall: Genotyping showed roughly 83% of a few hundred donors falling in the Caucasian-associated ancestry cluster.

Of note for this clone: Its antigen is unidentified.

The study's findings and limits: Across all donors, roughly uniform sequencing depth was an assumption of the presence/absence analyses.

The CDR3 length is 14 residues. The germline V gene encodes CDR1 GTSNPN and CDR2 SVGIG (reference sequence). Trimming pared 0 bases from V and 4 bases from J, leaving 11 bases between. The PCR had 60 Vbeta and 13 Jbeta primers. Clones were read by immunoSEQ multiplex PCR, and TCRdb kept only the in-frame ones, dropping some. Of under 200,000 clones detected, roughly 80% appear once; the ten largest clones hold approximately 2.4%. This TCR was sampled from a male donor in good health and CMV-seronegative. This chain joins TRBV30 and TRBJ2-3; TRBD2 might be the D (6 bases). The specimen sequenced was PBMCs. CDR3 sequence (DNA): TGTGCCTGGAGTGTTAGCGGATGGGCAGATACGCAGTATTTT. The encoded protein is CAWSVSGWADTQYF.